Each of the 9 T cell receptor beta chains below was sequenced from the same sample in a study of response to subunit inactivated influenza vaccine. MiXCR was run by TCRdb on the RT-PCR reads, yielding one entry per CDR3 protein. The sample holds about 540,000 distinct CDR3 sequences, 12% to 15% seen once. The material was PBMCs from blood, obtained about 13 days after vaccination. The receptors originated from a man aged 45-65 years who received an inactivated influenza vaccine.

The gene calls are TRBV5-5 and TRBJ2-3, with 8 nucleotides matching TRBD2. The CDR3 is 13 residues long. Germline V gene lookup returns CDR1 SGHKS and CDR2 YYEKEE (reference sequence). V lost 3 bases, J lost 4 bases, and 1 base stayed unmatched. The CDR3: CASSWTSPDTQYF. In DNA, the CDR3 is TGTGCCAGCAGCTGGACTAGCCCAGATACGCAGTATTTT. Together with reference TRBV5-5 and TRBJ2-3, the CDR3 gives the full variable domain: DAGVTQSPTHLIKTRGQQVTLRCSPISGHKSVSWYQQVLGQGPQFIFQYYEKEERGRGNFPDRFSARQFPNYSSELNVNALLLGDSALYLCASSWTSPDTQYFGPGTRLTVL.

The gene calls are TRBV20-1 and TRBJ2-3; TRBD2 might be the D (6 bases). V lost 4 bases and J lost 2, with 19 bases in between. The CDR3 length is 16 residues. CDR1 and CDR2 from the germline V gene are DFQATT and SNEGSKA (reference sequence). DNA of the CDR3: TGCAGTGCTACCGCCTTTAGCGGTTCTCCCACAGATACGCAGTATTTT. Translation: CSATAFSGSPTDTQYF.

A few counts support this clonotype. The V and J genes are TRBV20-1 and TRBJ2-7; 9 nucleotides agree with TRBD2. This CDR3 is 14 amino acids long. The junction had 12 bases not matched to a gene; V was cut back by 5 bases and J by 7 bases. Germline V lookup: CDR1 DFQATT, CDR2 SNEGSKA (reference sequence). As DNA, the CDR3 is TGCAGTGCTCATCCGGGACTAGCAAGGGGGGAGCAGTACTTC. Translated: CSAHPGLARGEQYF.

This clonotype turned up a few times. V and J are TRBV20-1 and TRBJ2-2, with TRBD1 identical over 7 bases. Germline values: CDR1 DFQATT, CDR2 SNEGSKA (reference sequence). The CDR3 covers 14 residues. The junction had 2 bases not matched to a gene; V was cut back by 4 bases and J by 0 bases. The CDR3 DNA reads as TGCAGTGCTACGGGACAGACGAACACCGGGGAGCTGTTTTTT. Residues: CSATGQTNTGELFF.

The rearrangement uses TRBV6-1 and TRBJ2-2; no clear D. Looked up from germline, CDR1 is MNHNS and CDR2 is SASEGT. The CDR3 loop spans 14 amino acids. V shed 8 bases and J shed 3 bases, with 13 bases lying between them. The CDR3 nucleotides read TGTGCCAGCGGCCGGGTTCGATACACCGGGGAGCTGTTTTTT. Its protein product is CASGRVRYTGELFF.

The DNA for the CDR3 is TGTGCCAGCAGCCCCGCCCAGCAACATGAGCAGTTCTTC. This sequence encodes CASSPAQQHEQFF. The genes are TRBV9 and TRBJ2-1; D gene ambiguous. V lost 4 bases, J lost 8 bases, and 13 bases lay in between. CDR1 SGDLS and CDR2 YYNGEE come from the germline V gene. The CDR3 totals 13 residues.

There are a few counts of this clonotype. This chain uses TRBV10-3 with TRBJ2-1, with D perhaps matching TRBD2 (6 bases). CDR1 and CDR2 from the germline V gene are ENHRY and SYGVKD. This CDR3 is built from 15 residues. V lost 2 bases to trimming and J lost 9 bases, with 17 bases between them. CDR3 residues: CAISEGTLLGGEQFF. CDR3 nucleotide sequence: TGTGCCATCAGTGAGGGGACTCTACTGGGGGGTGAGCAGTTCTTC.

This clonotype has at least ten counts. The chain employs TRBV4-1 and TRBJ2-7; perhaps TRBD2 as D (5 bases). Germline V gene lookup returns CDR1 MGHRA and CDR2 YSYEKL. Trimming left V 2 bases short and J 3 bases short, with 8 bases between. This CDR3 contains 13 residues. CDR3 protein: CASSQWEYYEQYF. The CDR3 DNA sequence: TGCGCCAGCAGCCAATGGGAGTACTACGAGCAGTACTTC.

This clonotype turned up a few times. A read error may account for a junction end that differs from germline. The chain couples TRBV12-3 or TRBV12-4 to TRBJ2-2; 8 bases match TRBD2. The CDR3 runs to 14 residues. CDR3 loop: CASSFSALRGGLFF. The CDR3 DNA sequence: TGTGCCAGCAGTTTTTCGGCACTCCGGGGGGGGCTGTTTTTT.